Presented here are 3 T cell receptor beta chains from one specimen sequenced in a study of CD8 T cells in Susac syndrome (dated by TCRdb to about 2019). The method was the immunoSEQ multiplex PCR assay. RNA was extracted with the RNeasy kit and roughly 0.5 to 1 ug was reverse transcribed using random hexamers. TCRdb redid the processing of the public reads, applying fastp at Q25 and MiXCR, and retained in-frame beta chains. Merged by CDR3 protein, the rows form single entries marked with the most common genes and DNA. The sample records 150,000 to 160,000 distinct CDR3 sequences, just under 97% of which are singletons. The top ten constitute 0.15% of the sample. Sequencing was performed on CD8+ T cells from PBMCs. The receptor set was obtained from a human donor with multiple sclerosis.

This chain connects TRBV7-9 to TRBJ1-2; D gene uncertain. The CDR3 contains 15 residues. The V and J ends lost 6 bases and 2 bases respectively, with 16 bases between them. In germline, CDR1 is SEHNR, CDR2 FQNEAQ (reference sequence). This chain's CDR3 is CASSLSDPPNYGYTF. For the CDR3, the DNA is TGTGCCAGCAGTCTGTCGGACCCACCGAACTATGGCTACACCTTC.

This chain connects TRBV14 to TRBJ2-5; TRBD1 might be the D (6 bases). The CDR3 is made up of 16 amino acids. Germline CDR1 reads SGHDN; CDR2 reads FVKESK. V was shortened by 4 bases and J by 0 bases, with 15 bases between the two germline ends. CDR3 region: CASSPRDRQNQETQYF. The CDR3, as DNA: TGTGCCAGCAGCCCCCGAGACAGGCAAAACCAAGAGACCCAGTACTTC.

This clonotype has only a few counts. This chain connects TRBV30 to TRBJ1-1; no reliable D call. The CDR3 has 12 amino acids. Germline V gives CDR1 GTSNPN, CDR2 SVGIG (reference sequence). V was cut by 5 bases and J by 4 bases, with 11 bases left in between. The chain's CDR3 is CAWRKMRTEAFF. The DNA of the CDR3 is TGTGCCTGGCGTAAAATGCGCACTGAAGCTTTCTTT.